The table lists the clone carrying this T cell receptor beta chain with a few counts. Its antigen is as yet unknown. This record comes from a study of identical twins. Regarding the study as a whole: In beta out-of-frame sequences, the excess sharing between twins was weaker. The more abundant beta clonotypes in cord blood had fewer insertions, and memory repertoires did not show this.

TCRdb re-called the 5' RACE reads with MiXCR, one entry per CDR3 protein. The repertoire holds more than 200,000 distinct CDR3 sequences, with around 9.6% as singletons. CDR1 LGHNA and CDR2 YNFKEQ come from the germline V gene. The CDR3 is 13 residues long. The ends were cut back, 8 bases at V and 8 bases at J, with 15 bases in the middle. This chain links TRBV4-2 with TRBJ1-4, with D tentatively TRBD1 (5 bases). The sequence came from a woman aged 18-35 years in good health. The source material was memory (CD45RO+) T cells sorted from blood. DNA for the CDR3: TGTGCCAGCCAAACAGCAGGGAACGAAAAACTGTTTTTT. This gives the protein CASQTAGNEKLFF.